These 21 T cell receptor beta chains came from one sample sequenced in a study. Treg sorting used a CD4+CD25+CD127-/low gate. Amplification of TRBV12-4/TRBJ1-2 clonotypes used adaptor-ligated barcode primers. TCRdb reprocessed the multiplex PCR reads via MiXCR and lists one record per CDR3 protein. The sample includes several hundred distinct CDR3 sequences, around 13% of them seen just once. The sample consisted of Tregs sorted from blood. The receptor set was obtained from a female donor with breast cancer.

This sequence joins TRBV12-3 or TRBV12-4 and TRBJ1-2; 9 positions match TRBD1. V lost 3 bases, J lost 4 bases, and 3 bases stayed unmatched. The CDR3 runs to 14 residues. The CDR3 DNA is TGTGCCAGCAGTTTCCCGGGACAGGGCTATGGCTACACCTTC. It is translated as CASSFPGQGYGYTF.

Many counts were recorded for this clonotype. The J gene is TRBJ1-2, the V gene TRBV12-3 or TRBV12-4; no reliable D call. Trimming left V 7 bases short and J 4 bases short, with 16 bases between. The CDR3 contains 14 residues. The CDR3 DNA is TGTGCCAGCACCGTCGATCTGGACTCCTATGGCTACACCTTC. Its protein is CASTVDLDSYGYTF.

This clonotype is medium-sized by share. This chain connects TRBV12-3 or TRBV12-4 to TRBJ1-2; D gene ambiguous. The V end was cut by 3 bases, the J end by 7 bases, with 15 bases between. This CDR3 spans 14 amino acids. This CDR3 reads CASSLDGVRSGYTF. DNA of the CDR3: TGTGCCAGCAGTTTGGACGGGGTCAGGAGTGGCTACACCTTC.

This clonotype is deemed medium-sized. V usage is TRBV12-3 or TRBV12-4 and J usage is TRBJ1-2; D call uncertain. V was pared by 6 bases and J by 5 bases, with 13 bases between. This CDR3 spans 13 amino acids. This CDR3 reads CASSPGGRYGYTF. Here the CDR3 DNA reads TGTGCCAGCAGCCCAGGAGGCCGGTATGGCTACACCTTC.

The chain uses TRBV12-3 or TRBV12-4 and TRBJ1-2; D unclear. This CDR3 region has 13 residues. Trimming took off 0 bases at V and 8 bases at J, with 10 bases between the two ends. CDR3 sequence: CASSLAAGRGYTF. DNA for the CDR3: TGTGCCAGCAGTTTAGCAGCCGGGCGAGGCTACACCTTC.

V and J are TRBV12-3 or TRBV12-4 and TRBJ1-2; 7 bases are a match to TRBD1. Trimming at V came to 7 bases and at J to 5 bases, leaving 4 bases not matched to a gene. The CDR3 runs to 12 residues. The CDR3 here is CASKTGLYGYTF. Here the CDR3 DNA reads TGTGCCAGCAAGACAGGGTTATATGGCTACACCTTC.

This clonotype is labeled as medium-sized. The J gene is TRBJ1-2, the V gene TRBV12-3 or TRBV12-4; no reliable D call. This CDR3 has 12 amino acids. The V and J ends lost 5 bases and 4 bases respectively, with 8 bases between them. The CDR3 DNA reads TGTGCCAGCAGTACGAGTGGCTATGGCTACACCTTC. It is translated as CASSTSGYGYTF.

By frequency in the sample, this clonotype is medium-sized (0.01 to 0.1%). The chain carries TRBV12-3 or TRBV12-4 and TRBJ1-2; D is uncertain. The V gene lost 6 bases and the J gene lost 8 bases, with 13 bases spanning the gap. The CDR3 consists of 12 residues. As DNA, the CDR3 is TGTGCCAGCAGCCTAGAGGGTGGCGGCTACACCTTC. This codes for CASSLEGGGYTF.

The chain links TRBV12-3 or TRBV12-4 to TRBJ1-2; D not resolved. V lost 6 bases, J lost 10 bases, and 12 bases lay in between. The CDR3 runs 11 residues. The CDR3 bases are TGTGCCAGCAGCCAACTCCATGACTACACCTTC. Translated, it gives CASSQLHDYTF.

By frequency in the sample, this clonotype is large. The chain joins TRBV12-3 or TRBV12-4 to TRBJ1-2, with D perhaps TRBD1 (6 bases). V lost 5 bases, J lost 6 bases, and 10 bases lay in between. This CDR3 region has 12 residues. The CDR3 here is CASSGQWNGYTF. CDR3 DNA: TGTGCCAGCAGTGGACAGTGGAATGGCTACACCTTC.

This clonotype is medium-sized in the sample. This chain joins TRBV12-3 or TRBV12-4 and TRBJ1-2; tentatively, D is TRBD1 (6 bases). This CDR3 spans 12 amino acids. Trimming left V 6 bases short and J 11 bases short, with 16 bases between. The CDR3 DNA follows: TGTGCCAGCAGCCTACCAACAGGGAAGTACACCTTC. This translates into CASSLPTGKYTF.

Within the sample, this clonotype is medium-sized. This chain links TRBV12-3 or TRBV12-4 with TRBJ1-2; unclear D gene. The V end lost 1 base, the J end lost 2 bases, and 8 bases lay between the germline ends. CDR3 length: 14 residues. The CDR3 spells CASSLGAANYGYTF. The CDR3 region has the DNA TGTGCCAGCAGTTTAGGCGCGGCGAACTATGGCTACACCTTC.

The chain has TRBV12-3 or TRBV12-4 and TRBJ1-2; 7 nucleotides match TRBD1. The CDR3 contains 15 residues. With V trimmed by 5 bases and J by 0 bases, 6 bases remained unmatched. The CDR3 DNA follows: TGTGCCAGCAGTCAGACCGGGACAGCTAACTATGGCTACACCTTC. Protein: CASSQTGTANYGYTF.

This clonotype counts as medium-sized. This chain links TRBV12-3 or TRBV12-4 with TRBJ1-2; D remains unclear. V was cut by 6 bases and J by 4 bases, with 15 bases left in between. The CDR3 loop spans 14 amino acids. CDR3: CASSSTSRIYGYTF. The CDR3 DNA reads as TGTGCCAGCAGCTCTACAAGCAGGATCTATGGCTACACCTTC.

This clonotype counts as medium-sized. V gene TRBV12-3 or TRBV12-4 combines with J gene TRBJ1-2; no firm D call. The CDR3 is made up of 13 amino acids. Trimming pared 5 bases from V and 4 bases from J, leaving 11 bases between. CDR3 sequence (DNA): TGTGCCAGCAGTCAAGGACGGACCTATGGCTACACCTTC. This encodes CASSQGRTYGYTF.

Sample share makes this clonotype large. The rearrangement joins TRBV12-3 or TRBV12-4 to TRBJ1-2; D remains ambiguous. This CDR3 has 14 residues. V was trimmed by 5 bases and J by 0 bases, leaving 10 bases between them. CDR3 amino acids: CASSRVGPNYGYTF. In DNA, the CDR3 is TGTGCCAGCAGTCGGGTGGGTCCTAACTATGGCTACACCTTC.

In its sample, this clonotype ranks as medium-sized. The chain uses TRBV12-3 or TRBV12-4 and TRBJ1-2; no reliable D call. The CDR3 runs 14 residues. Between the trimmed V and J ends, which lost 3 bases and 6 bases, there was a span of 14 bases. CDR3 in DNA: TGTGCCAGCAGTTTTGGGCACTCCACGGATGGCTACACCTTC. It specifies CASSFGHSTDGYTF.

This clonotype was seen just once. CDR3 DNA: TGTGCCAGCAGTTTAGGGTCCGGCTACACCTTC. Translated: CASSLGSGYTF. The rearrangement uses TRBV12-3 or TRBV12-4 and TRBJ1-2; D unresolved. V lost 1 base and J 8 bases, leaving 5 bases between the germline ends. The CDR3 is 11 residues long.

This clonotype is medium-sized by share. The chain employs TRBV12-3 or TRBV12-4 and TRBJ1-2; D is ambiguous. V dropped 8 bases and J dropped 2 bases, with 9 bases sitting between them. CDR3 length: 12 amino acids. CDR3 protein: CASSRGNYGYTF. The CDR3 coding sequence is TGTGCCAGCTCACGGGGAAACTATGGCTACACCTTC.

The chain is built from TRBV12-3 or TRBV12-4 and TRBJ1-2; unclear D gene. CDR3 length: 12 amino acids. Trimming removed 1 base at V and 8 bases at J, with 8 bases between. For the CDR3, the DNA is TGTGCCAGCAGTTTAGAGGGTCGCGGCTACACCTTC. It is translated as CASSLEGRGYTF.

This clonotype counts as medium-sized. Here the CDR3 reads CASSLRTGVASGYTF. The DNA for the CDR3 is TGTGCCAGCAGTTTACGGACAGGGGTGGCTAGTGGCTACACCTTC. The V and J genes are TRBV12-3 or TRBV12-4 and TRBJ1-2; 9 bases fit TRBD1. V dropped 2 bases and J dropped 7; count of bases not matched to a gene: 8. The CDR3 contains 15 residues.